This T cell receptor beta chain is drawn from a study of cytomegalovirus exposure and HLA in healthy donors. For this clone: Its cognate antigen is unknown.

In germline, CDR1 is MNHNS, CDR2 SASEGT. The V segment lost 6 bases and the J segment 5 bases; nucleotides outside the gene matches: 9. The CDR3 runs to 14 residues. Overall study findings and caveats: Later work found that TCR association rates differed between HLA loci; DRB1 had the most and HLA-C the fewest.

Amplification used 60 Vbeta primers and 13 Jbeta primers. Sequencing used immunoSEQ multiplex PCR; TCRdb keeps in-frame clones, though not all of them. Of 150,000 to 200,000 clones in the sample, approximately 65% were seen once. This sequence was found in a middle-aged man in good health and CMV-seronegative. The chain uses TRBV6-1 and TRBJ1-1; 7 nucleotides match TRBD1. Sample: PBMCs. The CDR3: CASSQRGQDTEAFF. The CDR3 DNA sequence: TGTGCCAGCAGCCAAAGGGGGCAGGATACTGAAGCTTTCTTT.